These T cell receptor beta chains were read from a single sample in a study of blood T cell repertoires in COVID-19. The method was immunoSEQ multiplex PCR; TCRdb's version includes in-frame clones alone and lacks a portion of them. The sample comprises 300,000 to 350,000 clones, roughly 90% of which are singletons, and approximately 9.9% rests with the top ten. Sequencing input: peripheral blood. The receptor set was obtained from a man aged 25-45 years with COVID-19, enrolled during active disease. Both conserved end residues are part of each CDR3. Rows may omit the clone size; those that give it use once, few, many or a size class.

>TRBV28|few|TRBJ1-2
CASSFTGAAYGYTF
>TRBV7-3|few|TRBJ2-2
CASSLSPGTSVAGELFF
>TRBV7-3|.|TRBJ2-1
CASSLTSSNEQFF
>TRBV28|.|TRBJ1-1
CASSLGQGGLMNTEAFF
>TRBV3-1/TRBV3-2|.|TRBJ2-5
CASRRTSGGLQETQYF
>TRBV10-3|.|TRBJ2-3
CAINRDRGDTQYF
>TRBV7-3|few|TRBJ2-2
CASSLGLVTGELFF
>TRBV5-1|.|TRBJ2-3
CASHTDTSTDTQYF
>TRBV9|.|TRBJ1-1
CASSVDEGGSTEAFF
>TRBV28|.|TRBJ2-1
CASSFRGWWNEQFF
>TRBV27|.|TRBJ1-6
CASRSGQQAFYNSPLHF
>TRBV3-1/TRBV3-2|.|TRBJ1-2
CASSQEQGRYYGYTF
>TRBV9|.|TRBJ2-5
CASSGRGAETQYF
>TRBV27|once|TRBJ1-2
CASSFKTGFGYTF
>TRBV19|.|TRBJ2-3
CASTSTGVDTQYF
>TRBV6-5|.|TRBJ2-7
CASIWTGGYEQYF
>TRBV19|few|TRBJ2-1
CASSIGLFSGRGEQFF
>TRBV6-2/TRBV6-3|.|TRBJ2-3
CASSSGLSRRYF
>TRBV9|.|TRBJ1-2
CASSVGLEQYGYTF
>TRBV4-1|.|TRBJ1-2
CASSQDRYGYTF
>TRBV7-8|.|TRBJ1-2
CASSPGGAPYGYTF
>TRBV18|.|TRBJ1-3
CASSVGGAAGNTIYF
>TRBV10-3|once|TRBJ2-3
CAISPSNRGTDTQYF
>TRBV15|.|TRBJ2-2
CATKTVVWGELFF
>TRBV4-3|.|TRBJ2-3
CASSQGPSGGSDTQYF
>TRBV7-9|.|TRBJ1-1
CASSLMTGGWTEAFF
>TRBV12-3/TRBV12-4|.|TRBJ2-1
CASNFLGDEQFF
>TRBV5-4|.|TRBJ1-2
CASSLGGYYGYTF
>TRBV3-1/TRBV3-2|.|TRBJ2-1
CASSQRVAGASYNEQFF
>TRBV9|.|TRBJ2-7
CASSPPGGGYEQYF
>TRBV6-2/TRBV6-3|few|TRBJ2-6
CASSYPRAGANVLTF
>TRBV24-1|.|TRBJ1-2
CATISRGGNVDYGYTF
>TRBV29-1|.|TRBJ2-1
CSGLSGEQFF
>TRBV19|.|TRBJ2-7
CASSIASAQGYEQYF
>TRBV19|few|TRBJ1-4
CASSIFGTGGEDEKLFF
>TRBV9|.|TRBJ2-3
CASSVGTATTDTQYF
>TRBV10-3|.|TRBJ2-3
CAIKPTASDTQYF
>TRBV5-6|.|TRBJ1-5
CASSNSRDRGPNQPQHF
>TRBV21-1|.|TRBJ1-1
CASSKEARDRGLITEAFF
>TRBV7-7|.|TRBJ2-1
CASSLGSGQVSNEQFF
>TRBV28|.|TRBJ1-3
CASRRRRASKGNTIYF
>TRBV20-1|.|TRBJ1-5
CSASRGGDSNQPQHF
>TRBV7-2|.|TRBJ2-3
CASSLRWDTQYF
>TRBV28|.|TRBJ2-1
CASSLGGLAGVSYEQFF
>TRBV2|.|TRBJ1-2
CASSEWGSVYGYTF
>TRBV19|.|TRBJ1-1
CASSIYRGSGNTEAFF
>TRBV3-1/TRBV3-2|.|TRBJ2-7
CASSQGGLAGAYEQYF
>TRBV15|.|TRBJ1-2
CATSPRGQGFGNYGYTF
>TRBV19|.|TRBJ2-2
CATTPLLALGTSGELFF
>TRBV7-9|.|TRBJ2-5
CASKGHQETQYF
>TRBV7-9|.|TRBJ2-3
CASSPDRVGTDTQYF
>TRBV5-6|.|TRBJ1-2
CASSLTGGLSGYTF
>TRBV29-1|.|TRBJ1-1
CSVAYRAVGTEAFF
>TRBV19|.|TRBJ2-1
CASRPGTSGSSYNEQFF
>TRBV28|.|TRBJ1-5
CASSFIQGVSNQPQHF